This T cell receptor beta chain derives from a study of CD8 T cells in ankylosing spondylitis. Points from the study as a whole: A TCR beta motif of seven or eight highly homologous variants appeared characteristic of ankylosing spondylitis blood.

As concerns this clonotype: The antigen is unknown.

Each CDR3 protein is one row after TCRdb ran MiXCR on the 5' RACE reads. Here the sample spans some 400,000 distinct CDR3 sequences, about a fifth being singletons. The germline gives CDR1 SGHRS, CDR2 YFSETQ. This CDR3 is built from 18 residues. The ends lost 4 bases at V and 4 bases at J; junction bases unmatched: 12. This TCR was recovered from a male donor with ankylosing spondylitis. The chain links TRBV5-1 to TRBJ2-5; 14 positions match TRBD2. Sequencing input: blood, either unsorted or a sorted T cell fraction (not recorded which). The CDR3 nucleotides read TGCGCCAGCAGCAAACCTGGACTAGCGGGGGGATGGGGAGAGACCCAGTACTTC. Amino acids: CASSKPGLAGGWGETQYF.